This is a list of T cell receptor beta chains from one sample in a study of shared clonotypes between healthy human individuals. Data came from immunoSEQ multiplex PCR; TCRdb stores just in-frame clones and leaves some out. The sample holds some 2.1 million clones, roughly 94% seen once. Material: naive CD4+ T cells sorted from blood. All receptors come from a man aged 18 to 35 in good health. The CDR3 runs from the conserved cysteine through the conserved F or W. The D gene is left open where the match is weak. Rows may omit the clone size; those that give it use once, few, many or a size class.

TRBV14,once,TRBJ1-5,TRBD1,TGTGCCAGCAGCCAAGGTCAGGGGGTCCAGCATTTT,CASSQGQGVQHF
TRBV6-5,-,TRBJ2-7,-,TGTGCCAGCAGTTACTCGAGAGAGGGGGGGGCCTACGAGCAGTACTTC,CASSYSREGGAYEQYF
TRBV7-2,-,TRBJ2-7,-,TGTGCCAGCAGCCGCTGGACGGAATCCTACGAGCAGTACTTC,CASSRWTESYEQYF
TRBV9,-,TRBJ2-7,-,TGTGCCAGCAGCCCAGACCCCACCACCTACGAGCAGTACTTC,CASSPDPTTYEQYF
TRBV10-3,-,TRBJ1-6,-,TGTGCCATCAGTCCGGGGGGATTTAATTCACCCCTCCACTTT,CAISPGGFNSPLHF
TRBV28,-,TRBJ2-7,-,TGTGCCAGCAGTTCCCTGACAGGCCCAATCTTC,CASSSLTGPIF
TRBV7-2,once,TRBJ2-3,-,TGTGCCAACGGGCCTTCTCTCACAGATACGCAGTATTTT,CANGPSLTDTQYF
TRBV11-2,-,TRBJ2-3,TRBD2,TGTGCCAGCAGCTTAAGTCGGGGGGGTGGCACAGATACGCAGTATTTT,CASSLSRGGGTDTQYF
TRBV18,-,TRBJ2-7,-,TGTGCCAGCTCACCAGGCAGGCAGGGGAGTTCCTACGAGCAGTACTTC,CASSPGRQGSSYEQYF
TRBV29-1,-,TRBJ2-6,-,TGCAGCGTTGAATGGACAGCCGGCTCTGGGGCCAACGTCCTGACTTTC,CSVEWTAGSGANVLTF
TRBV5-4,-,TRBJ2-2,TRBD2,TGTGCCAGCAGCTCCGGGACTACCAACACCGGGGAGCTGTTTTTT,CASSSGTTNTGELFF
TRBV2,-,TRBJ1-2,-,TGTGCCAGCAGTGAATCCGGCTATGGCTACACCTTC,CASSESGYGYTF
TRBV5-1,-,TRBJ2-1,TRBD2,TGCGCCAGCAGCTACCAGCGGGGGGGATACAATGAGCAGTTCTTC,CASSYQRGGYNEQFF
TRBV2,-,TRBJ1-4,-,TGTGCCAGCAGTCTGGGTGGTGAAAAACTGTTTTTT,CASSLGGEKLFF
TRBV5-3,-,TRBJ2-3,TRBD2,TGTGCCAGAAGCTTGAAGCGGGGAGGGGATACGCAGTATTTT,CARSLKRGGDTQYF
TRBV19,-,TRBJ1-1,-,TGTGCCAGTAGTTGGGACGGACCTAACACTGAAGCTTTCTTT,CASSWDGPNTEAFF
TRBV20-1,-,TRBJ1-2,-,TGCAGTGCTAGAGCTGGCTATGGCTACACCTTC,CSARAGYGYTF
TRBV21-1,-,TRBJ1-6,-,TGTGCCAGCAGCAAAGAGCCAGTTTATTCACCCCTCCACTTT,CASSKEPVYSPLHF
TRBV27,-,TRBJ1-6,-,TGTGCCAGCAGTTTATTAGGTCTAGGGCGGGATTCACCCCTCCACTTT,CASSLLGLGRDSPLHF
TRBV9,-,TRBJ2-7,TRBD2,TGTGCCAGCAGCGTAAGCGGGATCGGCTACGAGCAGTACTTC,CASSVSGIGYEQYF
TRBV30,once,TRBJ2-3,TRBD2,TGTGCCTGGACCCCTCTAGCGGGAAAAACAGATACGCAGTATTTT,CAWTPLAGKTDTQYF
TRBV5-1,-,TRBJ1-1,-,TGCGCCAGCATGAGACAGCCAGGGGACACTGAAGCTTTCTTT,CASMRQPGDTEAFF
TRBV6-6,-,TRBJ2-7,TRBD1,TGTGCCAGCAGTTACCTACAGGGGGCGGCCTACGAGCAGTACTTC,CASSYLQGAAYEQYF
TRBV9,-,TRBJ1-2,-,TGTGCCAGCAGCGGGGGCCTTATCCGGCATGGCTACACCTTC,CASSGGLIRHGYTF
TRBV9,-,TRBJ2-5,TRBD2,TGTGCCAGCAGCATCAGACTAGCGGGAGGGCAAGAGACCCAGTACTTC,CASSIRLAGGQETQYF
TRBV5-1,few,TRBJ1-6,TRBD1,TGCGCCAGCAGCCCCGGGACAGCAGATAATTCACCCCTCCACTTT,CASSPGTADNSPLHF
TRBV2,-,TRBJ1-4,-,TGTGCCAGCAGAGGAGACTATAATGAAAAACTGTTTTTT,CASRGDYNEKLFF
TRBV7-3,-,TRBJ2-2,TRBD1,TGTGCCAGCAGCTCACAAGGGACAGGGTCCGGGGAGCTGTTTTTT,CASSSQGTGSGELFF
TRBV11-2,once,TRBJ2-1,-,TGTGCCAGCAGCTTGGGGACACAGTACAATGAGCAGTTCTTC,CASSLGTQYNEQFF
TRBV7-3,once,TRBJ2-2,-,TGTGCCAGCAGCCCGAGGGGTCGACCCGGGGAGCTGTTTTTT,CASSPRGRPGELFF
TRBV9,once,TRBJ1-1,-,TGTGCCAGCAGCGCGAGGGGAGGGGAATTTGACGCTGAAGCTTTCTTT,CASSARGGEFDAEAFF
TRBV9,-,TRBJ2-3,-,TGTGCCAGCAGCGTAGACGGAGCGGTCCCAGATACGCAGTATTTT,CASSVDGAVPDTQYF
TRBV4-1,-,TRBJ2-5,TRBD2,TGCGCCAGCAGCCAAGGGGCTAGCGGGACCCTCCAAGAGACCCAGTACTTC,CASSQGASGTLQETQYF
TRBV9,-,TRBJ2-1,-,TGTGCCAGCAGCCTGAAAGAGTATGAGCAGTTCTTC,CASSLKEYEQFF
TRBV14,-,TRBJ2-2,-,TGTGCCAGCAGCCAAGATCCAGACGGGGAGCTGTTTTTT,CASSQDPDGELFF
TRBV19,-,TRBJ1-1,-,TGTGCCAGTAGTATAAACTTGAATCGGAACACTGAAGCTTTCTTT,CASSINLNRNTEAFF
TRBV27,once,TRBJ1-2,-,TGTGCCAGCAGTTTAACTCGGGGCCCAGTTTATGGCTACACCTTC,CASSLTRGPVYGYTF
TRBV7-6,once,TRBJ1-1,-,TGTGCCAGCAGCTTAGATTCGGGCACTGAAGCTTTCTTT,CASSLDSGTEAFF
TRBV2,-,TRBJ2-7,TRBD1,TGTGCCAGTCCGCCTCAGGGGGAGTGCGAGCAGTACTTC,CASPPQGECEQYF
TRBV19,-,TRBJ1-5,TRBD1,TGTGCCAGTAGTATAGAGACAGGGATCCAGCCCCAGCATTTT,CASSIETGIQPQHF
TRBV14,-,TRBJ2-7,TRBD2,TGTGCCAGCAGCCAAGATTGGACTAGCCGTTCCTACGAGCAGTACTTC,CASSQDWTSRSYEQYF
TRBV18,-,TRBJ1-2,TRBD1,TGTGCCAGCTCACTGGGCCCGGGACAGAACTATGGCTACACCTTC,CASSLGPGQNYGYTF
TRBV10-3,-,TRBJ2-1,TRBD1,TGTGCCATCACCCCGGGACAGGGGAACAATGAGCAGTTCTTC,CAITPGQGNNEQFF
TRBV27,once,TRBJ2-7,-,TGTGCCAGCAGTTTACGTACAAGCTACTACGAGCAGTACTTC,CASSLRTSYYEQYF
TRBV27,-,TRBJ1-5,TRBD1,TGTGCCAGCACCGGGGACAGAACTCAGCCCCAGCATTTT,CASTGDRTQPQHF
TRBV6-1,-,TRBJ1-5,-,TGTGCCAGCAGTGTAGGGAATCAGCCCCAGCATTTT,CASSVGNQPQHF
TRBV28,-,TRBJ1-2,-,TGTGCCAGCAGTCCACTGATCCTACGTCCTAACTATGGCTACACCTTC,CASSPLILRPNYGYTF
TRBV6-5,-,TRBJ2-5,TRBD1,TGTGCCAGCAGAAGGGACAGGAGACTTGGGACCCAGTACTTC,CASRRDRRLGTQYF
TRBV7-2,-,TRBJ1-4,TRBD1,TGTGCCAGCAGCTTAGAAGGTGAAGGGGGCTATGAAAAACTGTTTTTT,CASSLEGEGGYEKLFF
TRBV5-1,-,TRBJ2-1,-,TGCGCCAGCAGCACCCCAGAAACGTACAATGAGCAGTTCTTC,CASSTPETYNEQFF
TRBV5-8,-,TRBJ2-7,-,TGTGCCAGCAGCTTTTATCCTGGCCCCTACGAGCAGTACTTC,CASSFYPGPYEQYF
TRBV30,-,TRBJ2-3,-,TGTGCCTGGAGTGTAAACGAATTCACAGATACGCAGTATTTT,CAWSVNEFTDTQYF
TRBV7-9,-,TRBJ2-3,-,TGTGCCAGCAGCCCACGAGGAGTTTTAAGCACAGATACGCAGTATTTT,CASSPRGVLSTDTQYF
TRBV29-1,-,TRBJ1-2,-,TGCAGCGTTGCGCGGGGGGGATATGGCTACACCTTC,CSVARGGYGYTF
TRBV15,-,TRBJ1-2,-,TGTGCCACCGGCAGAGGCTATGGCTACACCTTC,CATGRGYGYTF
TRBV6-5,once,TRBJ1-6,-,TGTGCCAGCAGTTATTCGAATTCACCCCTCCACTTT,CASSYSNSPLHF
TRBV7-2,-,TRBJ1-3,-,TGTGCCAGCAGCCCGGGACACTACTCTGGAAACACCATATATTTT,CASSPGHYSGNTIYF